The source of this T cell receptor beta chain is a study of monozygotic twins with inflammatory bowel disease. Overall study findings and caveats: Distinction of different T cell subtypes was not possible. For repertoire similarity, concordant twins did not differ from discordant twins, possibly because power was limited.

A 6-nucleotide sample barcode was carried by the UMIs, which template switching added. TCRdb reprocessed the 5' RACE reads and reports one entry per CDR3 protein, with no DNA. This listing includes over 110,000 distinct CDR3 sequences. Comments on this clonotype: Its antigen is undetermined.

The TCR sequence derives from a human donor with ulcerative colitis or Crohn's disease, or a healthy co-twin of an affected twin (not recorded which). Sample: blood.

The CDR3 region is CASSQATSGGKETQYF. The rearrangement uses TRBV4-3 and TRBJ2-5; TCRdb gives TRBD2 as the D gene, but with no DNA this cannot be confirmed. This CDR3 spans 16 amino acids. Germline CDR1 is LGHNA and CDR2 is YSLEER.